The sequence of this T cell receptor beta chain was determined in a study of shared clonotypes between healthy human individuals (dated by TCRdb to the early 2020s). Broadly, across the study: The cohort included three men and two women between 18 and 49 years of age. Leukapheresis yielded between about 0.85 and 9.5 billion PBMCs per donor. Different laboratories and diverse techniques were used to prepare libraries and sequence TCR repertoires, to increase sequencing depth and limit assay-specific biases. For each donor, CD4 naive and CD4 memory were each given three plates, CD8 naive was given two plates, and CD8 memory was given one plate. To estimate repertoire size and how much clonotype sharing occurs between individuals, the study deeply sequenced the blood TCR repertoires of five healthy adults. Beyond this particular receptor, the publication reports: Because the study included a small number of donors, the genetic and exposure-history diversity represented was limited. Clonotypes shared by all four sorted-subset donors showed higher generation probabilities than non-shared clonotypes. Naive subsets generally had larger estimated clonotype richness than memory subsets did. Incomplete sequencing was indicated by rarefaction of sorted-subset datasets, despite the large sequencing depth. Pairwise subsampling indicated that sequencing depth was expected to affect the degree of clonotype sharing among donors. Sharing across a few donors was observed for 4.5% to 6.5% of naive CD4, about 4% of naive CD8, 2.3% of memory CD4, and roughly 0.4% of memory CD8 clonotypes. Sampling was limited to blood, and TCR repertoires in tissue likely differ from TCR repertoires in blood.

Using the deep immunoSEQ assay, multiplex PCR amplified TCR CDR3 regions from genomic DNA. For each cell subset, the extracted genomic DNA was distributed evenly across all wells of several immunoSEQ 96-well plates, and each plate served as one replicate. Each replicate PCR for sorted subsets received about 220 ng genomic DNA, equal to tens of thousands of T cell genomes. Purified libraries were measured with a Qubit 3.0 fluorometer, size-checked on a Bioanalyzer 2100, and measured again with the KAPA Library Quantification kit. A separate single-read 150-cycle Illumina NextSeq 550 flow cell was used to sequence each immunoSEQ 96-well plate. In the original analysis: Because the immunoSEQ output held only junctional sequences and lacked quality scores, the filtering could not match the filtering applied to full-length reads. Sequences were annotated with PyIR, a Python wrapper for IgBLAST v1.9, and V/J genes and CDR3 were assigned using IMGT germline references. Reads were removed for weak V/J assignments (E-value above 1e-6), missing CDR3, stop codons, out-of-frame junctions, or ambiguous translated residues. A V3J clonotype was defined by an identical inferred V gene, J gene, and CDR3 amino acid sequence. The percentage overlap between two repertoires was calculated by dividing the number of shared unique clonotypes by the size of the smaller repertoire. Repertoire richness was assessed with RTK rarefaction, the Chao1 estimator, and Recon v2.1 estimates of unobserved clonotypes. OLGA was used to compute generation probabilities for all TCRbeta clonotypes that the gDNA method yielded from a handful of donors. What TCRdb holds here is the immuneACCESS table cut down to in-frame rearrangements. Part of the clones is not present; checked against another copy, under half of the missing clones reflect an unresolved V gene, and the others are unexplained. The V and J calls and clone size come from that table; D and trimming were worked out from the DNA. This sample is represented by around 2.1 million clones; roughly 91% of them were singletons. Approximately 1.7% of the sample goes to the ten largest clones.

CD8 naive samples were CD45RO-negative cells positively selected for CCR7, giving a CD45RA+CCR7+ population that excluded TemRA cells. Donors were healthy HIV-negative adults with no recently reported acute infections or vaccinations. Every donor was a Caucasian adult residing in Nashville, Tennessee, USA. Blood was collected by leukapheresis, and PBMCs were isolated by Ficoll-Histopaque density gradient centrifugation and then cryopreserved in liquid nitrogen vapor phase. Purity and quantity of every magnetically sorted T cell population were checked by analytical flow cytometry. Genomic DNA was isolated from every sorted fraction and measured by UV absorbance on a Nanodrop 2000c. A word on this clone: Its recognized antigen is unknown. Base qualities are not at hand, and no much larger clone is one base apart.

V is pruned by 5 bases and J by 8 bases, leaving 16 bases of the junction without a gene match. For CDR1 and CDR2, the germline V gene lists KGHSH and LQKENI. Measured from the cysteine to the phenylalanine, the CDR3 is 17 residues long. Only CDR3 DNA is held: 51 bases, read in frame from base 1. Sample: naive CD8+ T cells from PBMCs. In the paper's terms, the cell subset or site label means: CD45RA+CCR7+. The V gene is TRBV18 and the J gene is TRBJ1-2; 11 bases in the middle match TRBD1. The source of this sequence is a man between 18 and 35 years old in good health. Some clones in this sample may be carry-over from other donors' samples. The CDR3 protein is CASSTWVNADRGRGYTF. The DNA sequence is TGTGCCAGCTCAACGTGGGTAAACGCGGACAGGGGGCGCGGCTACACCTTC.